One and the same sample provided the 23 T cell receptor beta chains below, sequenced in a study of blood T cell repertoires in COVID-19. Only in-frame clones appear in the TCRdb table, and some are missing; sequencing was by immunoSEQ multiplex PCR. There are more than 60,000 clones in the sample; roughly nine tenths occur only once, and roughly 4.4% lies in the top ten. The sequencing input was peripheral blood. All receptors come from a man in his fifties with active COVID-19.

The V gene is TRBV10-3, the J gene TRBJ2-3; 10 nucleotides match TRBD1. After removal of 5 bases from V and 9 bases from J, the junction contained 8 bases not matched to a gene. The CDR3 runs 14 residues. CDR1 ENHRY and CDR2 SYGVKD come from the germline V gene. This CDR3 reads CAISLSRGQGTQYF. DNA of the CDR3: TGTGCCATCAGTCTATCCAGGGGACAGGGGACGCAGTATTTT.

The J gene is TRBJ1-5, the V gene TRBV5-5, with D possibly TRBD1 on 5 matching bases. V was clipped by 4 bases and J by 7 bases, with 18 bases between them. CDR3 length equals 15 residues. Germline V gives CDR1 SGHKS, CDR2 YYEKEE (reference sequence). In DNA, the CDR3 is TGTGCCAGCAGCCCCTTGGGGCAGGGAGGACAGCCCCAGCATTTT. Translation: CASSPLGQGGQPQHF.

The gene calls are TRBV3-1 (or the pseudogene TRBV3-2) and TRBJ2-1, with TRBD2 matching over 11 bases. J was trimmed by 4 bases and V by 4 bases; bases with no gene match: 3. The CDR3 covers 15 residues. Germline loops: CDR1 LGHDT, CDR2 YNNKEL (reference sequence). The CDR3 protein is CASSPGLAGYNEQFF. The CDR3 DNA reads TGTGCCAGCAGCCCCGGACTAGCGGGTTACAATGAGCAGTTCTTC.

The chain joins TRBV19 to TRBJ1-1; TRBD1 is a possible D gene (5 bases). V gave up 6 bases and J gave up 0 bases, with 11 bases separating them. The length of the CDR3 is 14 residues. Per the germline V gene, CDR1 is LNHDA and CDR2 is SQIVND (reference sequence). CDR3 sequence (DNA): TGTGCCAGTAGGCCAGACAGAGTGAACACTGAAGCTTTCTTT. Translated, it gives CASRPDRVNTEAFF.

The rearrangement uses TRBV10-1 and TRBJ1-5, with a tentative D call TRBD1 (6 bases). V was pared by 10 bases and J by 7 bases, with 26 bases between. Germline lookup yields CDR1 WNHNN and CDR2 SYGVQD (reference sequence). This CDR3 is 16 amino acids long. CDR3 nucleotides: TGCGCCACTCGGAACCAAAACAGGGAGGGTAGGCAGCCCCAGCATTTT. Amino acids: CATRNQNREGRQPQHF.

This chain uses TRBV4-3 with TRBJ2-1; D perhaps matches TRBD2 (6 bases). Germline V CDR1 and CDR2: LGHNA, YSLEER. V lost 1 base and J 8 bases, leaving 12 bases between the germline ends. The CDR3 spans 14 residues. CDR3 loop: CASSQVEGGDEQFF. As DNA, the CDR3 is TGCGCCAGCAGCCAAGTGGAGGGTGGGGATGAGCAGTTCTTC.

The V call is TRBV12-5, the J call TRBJ2-5; no definite D call. This CDR3 has 13 residues. V was pared by 2 bases and J by 2 bases, with 6 bases between. Germline CDR1 and CDR2: LGHNT and FRNRAP. The CDR3 reads CASGLSGQETQYF. The DNA for the CDR3 is TGTGCTAGTGGTTTGTCCGGGCAAGAGACCCAGTACTTC.

The chain has TRBV7-2 and TRBJ2-2; 8 positions agree with TRBD1. Per the germline V gene, CDR1 is SGHTA and CDR2 is FQGNSA. The CDR3 loop spans 17 amino acids. Trimming took 3 bases from V and 4 from J; bases not matched to a gene: 10. CDR3 in amino acids: CASSFARGPMGTGELFF. The CDR3 bases are TGTGCCAGCAGCTTCGCCAGGGGGCCCATGGGCACCGGGGAGCTGTTTTTT.

The chain employs TRBV19 and TRBJ2-1; maybe TRBD1 (6 bases). The CDR3 totals 18 residues. Trimming took off 0 bases at V and 7 bases at J, with 22 bases between the two ends. The V gene's germline CDR1 is LNHDA and CDR2 SQIVND (reference sequence). CDR3 in amino acids: CASSIENTQGRLANEQFF. The CDR3, as DNA: TGTGCCAGTAGTATAGAGAATACACAGGGCCGGCTAGCAAATGAGCAGTTCTTC. The complete variable domain, with remaining parts taken from reference TRBV19 and TRBJ2-1, reads DGGITQSPKYLFRKEGQNVTLSCEQNLNHDAMYWYRQDPGQGLRLIYYSQIVNDFQKGDIAEGYSVSREKKESFPLTVTSAQKNPTAFYLCASSIENTQGRLANEQFFGPGTRLTVL.

This chain uses TRBV7-9 with TRBJ2-1, with TRBD2 identical over 10 bases. The germline V gene encodes CDR1 SEHNR and CDR2 FQNEAQ (reference sequence). CDR3 length equals 16 residues. With V trimmed by 5 bases and J by 1 base, 5 bases remained unmatched. The CDR3 region is CASSRSGRLSYNEQFF. CDR3 nucleotides: TGTGCCAGCAGCCGTAGCGGGAGGTTGTCCTACAATGAGCAGTTCTTC. The full variable domain, its missing parts supplied by reference TRBV7-9 and TRBJ2-1, is DTGVSQNPRHKITKRGQNVTFRCDPISEHNRLYWYRQTLGQGPEFLTYFQNEAQLEKSRLLSDRFSAERPKGSFSTLEIQRTEQGDSAMYLCASSRSGRLSYNEQFFGPGTRLTVL.

V gene TRBV9 combines with J gene TRBJ2-4, with 7 nucleotides matching TRBD1. V gave up 3 bases and J gave up 0 bases; unmatched junction bases: 18. CDR1 is SGDLS, CDR2 YYNGEE, per germline. The CDR3 covers 20 residues. In nucleotides, the CDR3 is TGTGCCAGCAGCGCCTCCGAGGGACAGTCGTCTGGACTAGCCAAAAACATTCAGTACTTC. Translation gives CASSASEGQSSGLAKNIQYF.

The chain uses TRBV5-3 and TRBJ2-1; D is possibly TRBD2 (6 bases). TRBV5-3 is reported as an ORF; its role is uncertain. The V end was cut by 0 bases, the J end by 10 bases, with 11 bases between. CDR3 size: 13 residues. The CDR3 here is CARSLASAGEQFF. CDR3 nucleotides: TGTGCCAGAAGCTTGGCATCGGCGGGAGAGCAGTTCTTC.

This clone has just a few counts. The rearrangement links TRBV30 to TRBJ2-5; D might be TRBD2 (6 bases). Germline values: CDR1 GTSNPN, CDR2 SVGIG (reference sequence). The V end lost 2 bases, the J end lost 5 bases, and 6 bases lay between the germline ends. The CDR3 consists of 11 residues. The CDR3 here is CAWSREETQYF. The CDR3 bases are TGTGCCTGGAGTCGGGAGGAGACCCAGTACTTC.

About this clone itself: The same CDR3 arises from other DNA sequences in this sample as well. J is TRBJ2-1 and V is TRBV6-2 or TRBV6-3, with 9 bases that match TRBD2. Germline CDR1 and CDR2: MNHEY and SVGEGT. V lost 0 bases, J lost 4 bases, and 7 bases stayed unmatched. This CDR3 has 17 amino acids. The CDR3 DNA is TGTGCCAGCAGTTACTCCCCAACTAGCGGGTTATACAATGAGCAGTTCTTC. It codes for CASSYSPTSGLYNEQFF.

This clone showed up just once. CDR3 in DNA: TGTGCCAGCAGCCAAGCGTCGGGGGTCGGACTGTCCACCGGGGAGCTGTTTTTT. Its protein is CASSQASGVGLSTGELFF. The chain couples TRBV4-2 to TRBJ2-2, with D perhaps matching TRBD2 (6 bases). V lost 1 base and J 4 bases, leaving 19 bases between the germline ends. Germline V CDR1 and CDR2: LGHNA, YNFKEQ. There are 18 residues in the CDR3.

V is TRBV6-4 and J is TRBJ2-1; perhaps TRBD2 as D (5 bases). The V end was cut by 4 bases, the J end by 9 bases, with 16 bases between. The CDR3 runs 14 residues. The germline V gene encodes CDR1 MRHNA and CDR2 SNTAGT. This chain's CDR3 is CASSAVGGFGEQFF. The CDR3 DNA follows: TGTGCCAGCAGTGCCGTTGGCGGGTTTGGTGAGCAGTTCTTC.

CDR3 sequence: CASSGLAGFYEQYF. In DNA, the CDR3 is TGTGCCAGCAGTGGACTAGCGGGTTTTTACGAGCAGTACTTC. The chain links TRBV2 to TRBJ2-7, with 10 bases aligning to TRBD2. This CDR3 is 14 amino acids long. Germline trimming cut 4 bases from V and 4 bases from J; bases unmatched to any gene: 4. The germline CDR1 and CDR2 sequences are SNHLY and FYNNEI. Full variable domain (outside the CDR3, taken from reference TRBV2 and TRBJ2-7): EPEVTQTPSHQVTQMGQEVILRCVPISNHLYFYWYRQILGQKVEFLVSFYNNEISEKSEIFDDQFSVERPDGSNFTLKIRSTKLEDSAMYFCASSGLAGFYEQYFGPGTRLTVT.

Points on this clone: Because the CDR3's place on the DNA is in doubt, the DNA is left out and the CDR3 is given as listed by TCRdb. This chain joins TRBV29-1 and TRBJ1-2; TRBD1 reflects the table's D call only, with no check against the DNA. The CDR3 region is 9 residues in length, termini included. Germline V gives CDR1 SQVTM, CDR2 ANQGSEA. This CDR3 is CSVGQGATF.

This chain links TRBV7-2 with TRBJ1-2, with D uncertain. Trimming left V 6 bases short and J 7 bases short, with 15 bases between. The germline V gene has CDR1 SGHTA and CDR2 FQGNSA. The CDR3 is 13 residues long. CDR3 protein: CASRLRSLGGYTF. CDR3 sequence (DNA): TGTGCCAGCAGGCTCCGGAGTCTCGGTGGCTACACCTTC.

The chain links TRBV29-1 to TRBJ2-6; no definite D call. CDR3 length: 12 residues. V was shortened by 5 bases and J by 0 bases, with 2 bases between the two germline ends. Germline V CDR1 and CDR2: SQVTM, ANQGSEA. The CDR3 loop reads CSVYSGANVLTF. DNA of the CDR3: TGCAGCGTTTACTCTGGGGCCAACGTCCTGACTTTC.

The chain links TRBV27 to TRBJ2-3; D is perhaps TRBD1 (5 bases). Germline loops: CDR1 MNHEY, CDR2 SMNVEV (reference sequence). The CDR3 has 14 amino acids. V shed 3 bases and J shed 5 bases, with 12 bases lying between them. The chain's CDR3 is CASSFSGQEDTQYF. CDR3 in DNA: TGTGCCAGCAGTTTTTCAGGGCAGGAAGATACGCAGTATTTT.

This chain links TRBV6-6 with TRBJ1-2, with 7 bases matching TRBD1. The CDR3 length is 16 residues. V lost 0 bases, J lost 7 bases, and 11 bases stayed unmatched. Germline CDR1 reads MNHNY; CDR2 reads SVGAGI (reference sequence). The CDR3 loop reads CASSYSQNGRGIGYTF. DNA of the CDR3: TGTGCCAGCAGTTACTCGCAAAATGGCAGGGGGATTGGCTACACCTTC.

The chain links TRBV19 to TRBJ1-5; no clear D gene. This CDR3 region has 16 residues. The V end lost 6 bases, the J end lost 6 bases, and 21 bases lay between the germline ends. The germline V gene encodes CDR1 LNHDA and CDR2 SQIVND (reference sequence). Here the CDR3 DNA reads TGTGCCAGTAGCCTGACGGGGTTCACAGTGGGTCAGCCCCAGCATTTT. The encoded protein is CASSLTGFTVGQPQHF.